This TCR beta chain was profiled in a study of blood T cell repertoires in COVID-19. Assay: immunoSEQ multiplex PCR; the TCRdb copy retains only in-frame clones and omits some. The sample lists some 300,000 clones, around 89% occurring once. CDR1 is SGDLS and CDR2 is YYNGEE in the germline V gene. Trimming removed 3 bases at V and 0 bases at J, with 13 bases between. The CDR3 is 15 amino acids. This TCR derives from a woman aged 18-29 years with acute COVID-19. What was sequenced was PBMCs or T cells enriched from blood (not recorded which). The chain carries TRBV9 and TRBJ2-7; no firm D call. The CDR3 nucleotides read TGTGCCAGCAGCGCGTCAGGTTCCAGCTCCTACGAGCAGTACTTC. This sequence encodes CASSASGSSSYEQYF.